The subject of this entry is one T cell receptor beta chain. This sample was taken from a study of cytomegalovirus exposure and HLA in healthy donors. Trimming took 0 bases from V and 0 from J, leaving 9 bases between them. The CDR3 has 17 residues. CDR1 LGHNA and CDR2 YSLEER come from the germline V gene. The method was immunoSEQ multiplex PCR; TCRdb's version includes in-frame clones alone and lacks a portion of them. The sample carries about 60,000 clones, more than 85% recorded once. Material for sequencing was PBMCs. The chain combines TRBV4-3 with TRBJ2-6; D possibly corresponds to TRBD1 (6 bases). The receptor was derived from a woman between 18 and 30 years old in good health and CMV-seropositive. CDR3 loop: CASSQEPQGSGANVLTF. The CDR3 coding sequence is TGCGCCAGCAGCCAAGAACCACAGGGCTCTGGGGCCAACGTCCTGACTTTC.